The clone carrying this TCR beta chain is a singleton in its sample. There are 16 residues in the CDR3. V lost 4 bases, J lost 1 base, and 14 bases lay in between. Germline V gene lookup returns CDR1 SGHRS and CDR2 YFSETQ. Generated by immunoSEQ multiplex PCR, the TCRdb table keeps only in-frame clones and is missing some. The sample includes just over 70,000 clones, less than 85% of them seen just once. This record comes from a study of T cell responses to AZD1222 COVID-19 vaccine. This receptor was obtained from an adult in good health. The chain links TRBV5-1 to TRBJ2-2, with D perhaps TRBD1 (5 bases). The source was peripheral blood, collected on day 0 of AZD1222 vaccination. The CDR3 reads CASSLQWGQNTGELFF. The DNA for the CDR3 is TGCGCCAGCAGCCTTCAGTGGGGCCAGAACACCGGGGAGCTGTTTTTT. Based on the CDR3 plus reference TRBV5-1 and TRBJ2-2, the full variable domain is KAGVTQTPRYLIKTRGQQVTLSCSPISGHRSVSWYQQTPGQGLQFLFEYFSETQRNKGNFPGRFSGRQFSNSRSEMNVSTLELGDSALYLCASSLQWGQNTGELFFGEGSRLTVL.